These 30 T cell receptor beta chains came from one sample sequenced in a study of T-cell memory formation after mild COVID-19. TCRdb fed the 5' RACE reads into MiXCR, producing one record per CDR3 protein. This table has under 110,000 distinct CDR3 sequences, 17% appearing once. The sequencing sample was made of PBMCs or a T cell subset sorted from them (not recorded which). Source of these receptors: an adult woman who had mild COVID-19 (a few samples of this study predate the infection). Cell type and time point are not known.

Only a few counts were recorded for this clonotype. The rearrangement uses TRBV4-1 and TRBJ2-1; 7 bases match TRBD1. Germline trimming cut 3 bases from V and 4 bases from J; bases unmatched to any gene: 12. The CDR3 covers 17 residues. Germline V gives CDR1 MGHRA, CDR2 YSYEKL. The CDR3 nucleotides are TGCGCCAGCAGCCAGGACCTCCCAGAGGGACAGTACAATGAGCAGTTCTTC. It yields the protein CASSQDLPEGQYNEQFF.

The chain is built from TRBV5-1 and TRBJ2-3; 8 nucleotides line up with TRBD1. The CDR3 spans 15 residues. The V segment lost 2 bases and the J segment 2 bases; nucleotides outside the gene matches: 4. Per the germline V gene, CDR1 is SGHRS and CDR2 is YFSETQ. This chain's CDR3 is CASSLGQGPTDTQYF. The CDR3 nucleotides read TGCGCCAGCAGCTTAGGACAGGGCCCCACAGATACGCAGTATTTT.

CDR3 nucleotides: TGTGCCAGCAGCTTTGGCAGCTCGAACACCGGGGAGCTGTTTTTT. This codes for CASSFGSSNTGELFF. This chain connects TRBV7-8 to TRBJ2-2; D gene unclear. The V and J ends lost 3 bases and 0 bases respectively, with 8 bases between them. Germline-derived CDR1 and CDR2 are SGHVS and FQNEAQ. The CDR3 is 15 residues long.

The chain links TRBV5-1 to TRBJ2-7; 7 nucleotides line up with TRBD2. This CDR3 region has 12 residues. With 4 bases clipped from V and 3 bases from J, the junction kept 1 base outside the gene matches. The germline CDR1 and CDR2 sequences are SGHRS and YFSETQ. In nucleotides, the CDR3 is TGCGCCAGCAGCGGGGGGGACTACGAGCAGTACTTC. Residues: CASSGGDYEQYF. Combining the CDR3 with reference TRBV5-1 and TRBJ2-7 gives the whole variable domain KAGVTQTPRYLIKTRGQQVTLSCSPISGHRSVSWYQQTPGQGLQFLFEYFSETQRNKGNFPGRFSGRQFSNSRSEMNVSTLELGDSALYLCASSGGDYEQYFGPGTRLTVT.

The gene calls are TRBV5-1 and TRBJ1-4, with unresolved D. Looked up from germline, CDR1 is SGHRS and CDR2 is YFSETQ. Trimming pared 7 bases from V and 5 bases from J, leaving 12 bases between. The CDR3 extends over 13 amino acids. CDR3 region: CASQEPPNEKLFF. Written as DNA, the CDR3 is TGCGCCAGCCAGGAGCCCCCGAATGAAAAACTGTTTTTT.

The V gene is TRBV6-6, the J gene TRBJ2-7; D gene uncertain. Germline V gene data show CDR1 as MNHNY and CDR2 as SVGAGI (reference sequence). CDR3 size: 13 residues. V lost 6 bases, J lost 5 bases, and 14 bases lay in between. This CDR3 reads CASSPQRKDEQYF. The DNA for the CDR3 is TGTGCCAGCAGCCCACAGAGAAAGGACGAGCAGTACTTC.

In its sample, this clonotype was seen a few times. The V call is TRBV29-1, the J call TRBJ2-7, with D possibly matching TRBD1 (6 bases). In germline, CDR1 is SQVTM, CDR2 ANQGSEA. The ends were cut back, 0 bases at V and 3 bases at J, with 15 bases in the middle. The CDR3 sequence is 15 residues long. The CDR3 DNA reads TGCAGCGTTGAAGACCCCTTTGGGACAAACTACGAGCAGTACTTC. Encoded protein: CSVEDPFGTNYEQYF.

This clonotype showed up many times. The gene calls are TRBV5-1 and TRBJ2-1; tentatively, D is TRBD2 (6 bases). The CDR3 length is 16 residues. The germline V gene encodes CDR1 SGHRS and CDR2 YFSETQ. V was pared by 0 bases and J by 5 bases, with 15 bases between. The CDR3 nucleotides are TGCGCCAGCAGCTTGGTGGCGGGGACCAGGGACAATGAGCAGTTCTTC. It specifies CASSLVAGTRDNEQFF. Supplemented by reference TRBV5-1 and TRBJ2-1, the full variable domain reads KAGVTQTPRYLIKTRGQQVTLSCSPISGHRSVSWYQQTPGQGLQFLFEYFSETQRNKGNFPGRFSGRQFSNSRSEMNVSTLELGDSALYLCASSLVAGTRDNEQFFGPGTRLTVL.

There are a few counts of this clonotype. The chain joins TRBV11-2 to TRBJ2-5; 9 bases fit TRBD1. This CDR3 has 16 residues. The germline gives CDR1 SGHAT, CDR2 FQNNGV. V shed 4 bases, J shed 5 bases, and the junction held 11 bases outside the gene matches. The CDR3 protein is CASSSRMDRGGETQYF. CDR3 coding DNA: TGTGCCAGCAGCTCCCGAATGGACAGGGGAGGGGAGACCCAGTACTTC.

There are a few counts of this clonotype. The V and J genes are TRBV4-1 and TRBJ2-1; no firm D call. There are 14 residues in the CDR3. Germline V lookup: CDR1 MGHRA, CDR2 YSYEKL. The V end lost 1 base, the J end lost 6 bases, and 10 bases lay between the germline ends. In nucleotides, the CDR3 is TGCGCCAGCAGCCAAGTTAACAAGGGCAATGAGCAGTTCTTC. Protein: CASSQVNKGNEQFF.

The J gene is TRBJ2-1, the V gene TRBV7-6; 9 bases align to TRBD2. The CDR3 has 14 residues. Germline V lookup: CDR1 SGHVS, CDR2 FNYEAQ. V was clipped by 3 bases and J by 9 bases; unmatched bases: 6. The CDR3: CASSFGGGAGEQFF. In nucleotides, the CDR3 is TGTGCCAGCAGCTTTGGCGGGGGGGCCGGTGAGCAGTTCTTC.

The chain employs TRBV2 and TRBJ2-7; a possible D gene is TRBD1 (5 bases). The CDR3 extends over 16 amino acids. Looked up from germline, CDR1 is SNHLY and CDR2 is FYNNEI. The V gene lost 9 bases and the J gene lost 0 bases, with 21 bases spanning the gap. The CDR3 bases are TGTGCCAGTCTCGAGGCCCGGGCAGGGCTCTCCTACGAGCAGTACTTC. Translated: CASLEARAGLSYEQYF.

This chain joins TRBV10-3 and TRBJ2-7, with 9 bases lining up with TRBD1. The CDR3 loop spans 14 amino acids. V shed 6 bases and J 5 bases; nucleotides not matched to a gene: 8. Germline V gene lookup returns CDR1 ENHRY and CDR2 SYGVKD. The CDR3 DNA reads TGTGCCATCAGGACCGGGACAGGGTGGGACGAGCAGTACTTC. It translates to CAIRTGTGWDEQYF.

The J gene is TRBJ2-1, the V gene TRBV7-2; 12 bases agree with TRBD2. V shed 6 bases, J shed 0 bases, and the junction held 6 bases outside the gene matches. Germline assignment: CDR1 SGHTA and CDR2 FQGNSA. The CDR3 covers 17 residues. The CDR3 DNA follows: TGTGCCAGCAGGTCAACTAGCGGGAGGCTCTCCTACAATGAGCAGTTCTTC. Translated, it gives CASRSTSGRLSYNEQFF.

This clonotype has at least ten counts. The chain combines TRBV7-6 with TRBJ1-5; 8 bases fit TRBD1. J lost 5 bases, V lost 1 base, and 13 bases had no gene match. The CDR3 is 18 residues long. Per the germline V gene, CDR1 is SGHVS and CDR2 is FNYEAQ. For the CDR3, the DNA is TGTGCCAGCAGCTTAGACCCCCGGGACAGGAATATCGATCAGCCCCAGCATTTT. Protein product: CASSLDPRDRNIDQPQHF. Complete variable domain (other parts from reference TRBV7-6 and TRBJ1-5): GAGVSQSPRYKVTKRGQDVALRCDPISGHVSLYWYRQALGQGPEFLTYFNYEAQQDKSGLPNDRFSAERPEGSISTLTIQRTEQRDSAMYRCASSLDPRDRNIDQPQHFGDGTRLSIL.

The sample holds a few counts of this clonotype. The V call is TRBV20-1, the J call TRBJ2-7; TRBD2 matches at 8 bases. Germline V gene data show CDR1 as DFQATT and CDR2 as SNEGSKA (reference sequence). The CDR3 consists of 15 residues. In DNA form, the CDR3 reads TGCACGGCCAAGAAAGGGGATAGCGGGGTCTACGAGCAGTACTTC. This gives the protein CTAKKGDSGVYEQYF.

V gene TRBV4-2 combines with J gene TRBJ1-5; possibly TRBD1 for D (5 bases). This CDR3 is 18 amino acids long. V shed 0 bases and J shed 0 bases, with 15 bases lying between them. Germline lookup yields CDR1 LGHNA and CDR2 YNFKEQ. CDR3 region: CASSQEQQGLYSNQPQHF. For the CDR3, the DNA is TGTGCCAGCAGCCAAGAACAGCAGGGACTCTATAGCAATCAGCCCCAGCATTTT.

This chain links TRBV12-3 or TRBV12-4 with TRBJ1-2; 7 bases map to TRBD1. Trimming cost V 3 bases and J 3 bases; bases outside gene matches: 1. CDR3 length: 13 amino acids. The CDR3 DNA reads TGTGCCAGCAGTTTTGGGACAGACTATGGCTACACCTTC. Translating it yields CASSFGTDYGYTF.

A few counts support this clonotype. CDR3 DNA: TGTGCCAGTAAACTAGCGGGGCTTATGTATGAGCAGTTCTTC. Translated: CASKLAGLMYEQFF. This sequence joins TRBV19 and TRBJ2-1, with 10 positions matching TRBD2. The CDR3 has 14 amino acids. Germline V gene lookup returns CDR1 LNHDA and CDR2 SQIVND (reference sequence). The junction had 8 bases not matched to a gene; V was cut back by 7 bases and J by 8 bases.

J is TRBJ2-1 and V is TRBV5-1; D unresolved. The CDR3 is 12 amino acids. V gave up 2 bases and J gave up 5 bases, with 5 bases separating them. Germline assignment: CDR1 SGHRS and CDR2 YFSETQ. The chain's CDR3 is CASSFYNNEQFF. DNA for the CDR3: TGCGCCAGCAGCTTCTATAACAATGAGCAGTTCTTC.

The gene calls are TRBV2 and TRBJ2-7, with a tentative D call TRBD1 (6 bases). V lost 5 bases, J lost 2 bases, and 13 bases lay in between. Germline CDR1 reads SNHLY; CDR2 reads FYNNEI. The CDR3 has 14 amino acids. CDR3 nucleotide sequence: TGTGCCAGCAGTTCTGCGGACAGTACCTACGAGCAGTACTTC. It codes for CASSSADSTYEQYF.

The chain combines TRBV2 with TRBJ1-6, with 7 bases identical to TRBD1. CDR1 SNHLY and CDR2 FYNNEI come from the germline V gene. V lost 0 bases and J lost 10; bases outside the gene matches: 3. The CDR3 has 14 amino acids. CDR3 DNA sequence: TGTGCCAGCAGTGAAGCCAGGGGGGGATCACCCCTCCACTTT. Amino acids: CASSEARGGSPLHF.

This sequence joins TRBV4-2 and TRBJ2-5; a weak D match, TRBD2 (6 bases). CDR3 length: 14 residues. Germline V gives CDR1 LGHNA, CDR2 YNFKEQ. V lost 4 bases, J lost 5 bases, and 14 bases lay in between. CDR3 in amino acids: CASSPLVAGETQYF. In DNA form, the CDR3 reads TGTGCCAGCAGCCCCCTGGTGGCGGGGGAGACCCAGTACTTC.

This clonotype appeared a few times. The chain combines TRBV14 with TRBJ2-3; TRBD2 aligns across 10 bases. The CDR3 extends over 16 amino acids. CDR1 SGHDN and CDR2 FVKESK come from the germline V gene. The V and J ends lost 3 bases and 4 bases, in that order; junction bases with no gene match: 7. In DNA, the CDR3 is TGTGCCAGCAGCCATCCTAGCGGGGGAGGGGCAGATACGCAGTATTTT. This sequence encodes CASSHPSGGGADTQYF. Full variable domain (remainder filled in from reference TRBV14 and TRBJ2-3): EAGVTQFPSHSVIEKGQTVTLRCDPISGHDNLYWYRRVMGKEIKFLLHFVKESKQDESGMPNNRFLAERTGGTYSTLKVQPAELEDSGVYFCASSHPSGGGADTQYFGPGTRLTVL.

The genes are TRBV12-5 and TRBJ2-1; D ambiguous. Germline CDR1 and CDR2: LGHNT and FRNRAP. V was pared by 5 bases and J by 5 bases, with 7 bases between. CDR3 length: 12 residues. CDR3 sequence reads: CASGPDDNEQFF. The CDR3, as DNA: TGTGCTAGTGGTCCCGACGACAATGAGCAGTTCTTC.

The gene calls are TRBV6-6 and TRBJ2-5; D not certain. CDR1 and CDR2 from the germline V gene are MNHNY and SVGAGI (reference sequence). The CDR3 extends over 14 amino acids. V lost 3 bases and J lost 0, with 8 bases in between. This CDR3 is CASSYKGYQETQYF. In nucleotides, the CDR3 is TGTGCCAGCAGTTATAAAGGGTACCAAGAGACCCAGTACTTC.

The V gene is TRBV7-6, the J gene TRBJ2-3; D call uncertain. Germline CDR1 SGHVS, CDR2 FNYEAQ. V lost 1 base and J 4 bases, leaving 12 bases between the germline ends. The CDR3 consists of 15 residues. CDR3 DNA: TGTGCCAGCAGCTTAGGTGGCCTCCCAGCAGATACGCAGTATTTT. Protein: CASSLGGLPADTQYF.

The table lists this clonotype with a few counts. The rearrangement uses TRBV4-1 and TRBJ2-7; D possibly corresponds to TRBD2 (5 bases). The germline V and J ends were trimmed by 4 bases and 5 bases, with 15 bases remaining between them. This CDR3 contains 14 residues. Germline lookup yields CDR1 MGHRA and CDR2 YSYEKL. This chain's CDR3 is CASSPWRYSDEQYF. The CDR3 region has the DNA TGCGCCAGCAGCCCTTGGAGGTATTCGGACGAGCAGTACTTC.

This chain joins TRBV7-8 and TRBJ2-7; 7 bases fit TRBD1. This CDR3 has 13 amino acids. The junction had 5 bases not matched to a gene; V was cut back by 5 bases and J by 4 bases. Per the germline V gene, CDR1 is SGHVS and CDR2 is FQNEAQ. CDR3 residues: CASSVNRGYEQYF. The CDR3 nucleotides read TGTGCCAGCAGCGTAAACAGGGGTTACGAGCAGTACTTC.

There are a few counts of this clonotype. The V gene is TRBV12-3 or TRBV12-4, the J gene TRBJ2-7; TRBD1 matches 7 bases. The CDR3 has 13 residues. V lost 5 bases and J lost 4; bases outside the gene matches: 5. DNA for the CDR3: TGTGCCAGCAGTATGGGGACAGTATACGAGCAGTACTTC. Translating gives CASSMGTVYEQYF.